This T cell receptor beta chain was observed in a study of cytomegalovirus exposure and HLA in healthy donors. Use of 60 Vbeta and 13 Jbeta primers characterized the PCR. Using immunoSEQ multiplex PCR, the repertoire was profiled, and TCRdb retains in-frame clones only, with some absent. The table records under 200,000 clones, approximately 80% of them present only once. The sequence was collected from a woman aged 18-29 years in good health and CMV-seronegative. Sequencing was done on a sample of PBMCs.

This chain's CDR3 is CASMIYGSGTEAFF. The CDR3 DNA follows: TGTGCCAGCATGATATATGGTTCGGGTACTGAAGCTTTCTTT. V and J are TRBV7-9 and TRBJ1-1; D not certain. Germline CDR1 is SEHNR and CDR2 is FQNEAQ (reference sequence). V lost 7 bases, J lost 5 bases, and 17 bases lay in between. This CDR3 contains 14 residues.